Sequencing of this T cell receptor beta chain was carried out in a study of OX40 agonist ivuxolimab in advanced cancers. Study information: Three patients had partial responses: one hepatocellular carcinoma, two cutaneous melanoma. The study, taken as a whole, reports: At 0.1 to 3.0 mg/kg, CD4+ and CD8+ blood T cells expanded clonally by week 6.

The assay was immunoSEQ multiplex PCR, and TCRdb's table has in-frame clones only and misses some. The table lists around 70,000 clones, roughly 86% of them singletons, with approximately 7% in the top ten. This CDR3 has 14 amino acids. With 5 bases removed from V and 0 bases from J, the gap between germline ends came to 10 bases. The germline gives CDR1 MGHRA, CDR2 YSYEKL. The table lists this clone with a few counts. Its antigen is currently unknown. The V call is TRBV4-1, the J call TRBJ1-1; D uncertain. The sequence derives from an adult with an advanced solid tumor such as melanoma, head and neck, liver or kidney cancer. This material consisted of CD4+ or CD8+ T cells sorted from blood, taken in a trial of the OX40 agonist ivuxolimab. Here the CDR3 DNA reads TGCGCCAGCAGCGTCAAGCTCATGAACACTGAAGCTTTCTTT. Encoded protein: CASSVKLMNTEAFF.